The present entry profiles one T cell receptor beta chain with its context. Profiled with immunoSEQ multiplex PCR; TCRdb holds only in-frame clones, not every one. This sample has about 13,000 clones, with around 80% found just once. The V and J ends lost 2 bases and 6 bases, in that order; junction bases with no gene match: 4. There are 14 residues in the CDR3. Germline V gives CDR1 MNHEY, CDR2 SMNVEV (reference sequence). These data are taken from a study of sequential checkpoint blockade in melanoma. Treatment given: randomized to nivolumab then ipilimumab (arm A) or the reverse (arm B). None of the patients previously received DNA-damaging chemotherapy.

The chain has TRBV27 and TRBJ2-7; TRBD1 matches 10 bases. The clonotype was recovered from a human donor with melanoma. Sample: CD8+ T cells sorted from blood (inferred from file names), taken from a patient given nivolumab and ipilimumab in sequence. CDR3 sequence: CASSLTRQGAEQYF. As DNA, the CDR3 is TGTGCCAGCAGTTTAACTAGACAGGGGGCCGAGCAGTACTTC.